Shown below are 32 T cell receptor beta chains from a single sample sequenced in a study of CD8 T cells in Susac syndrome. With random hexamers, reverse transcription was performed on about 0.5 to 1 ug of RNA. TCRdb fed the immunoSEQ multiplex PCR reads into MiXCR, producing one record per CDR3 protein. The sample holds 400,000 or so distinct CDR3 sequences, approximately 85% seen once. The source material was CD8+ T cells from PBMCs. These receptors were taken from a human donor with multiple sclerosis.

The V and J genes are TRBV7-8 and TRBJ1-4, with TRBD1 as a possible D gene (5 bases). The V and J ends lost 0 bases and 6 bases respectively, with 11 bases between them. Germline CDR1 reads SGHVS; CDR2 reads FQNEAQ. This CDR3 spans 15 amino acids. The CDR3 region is CASSLAGTDDEKLFF. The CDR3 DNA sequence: TGTGCCAGCAGCTTAGCGGGGACGGACGATGAAAAACTGTTTTTT. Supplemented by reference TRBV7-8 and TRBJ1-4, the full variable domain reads GAGVSQSPRYKVAKRGQDVALRCDPISGHVSLFWYQQALGQGPEFLTYFQNEAQLDKSGLPSDRFFAERPEGSVSTLKIQRTQQEDSAVYLCASSLAGTDDEKLFFGSGTQLSVL.

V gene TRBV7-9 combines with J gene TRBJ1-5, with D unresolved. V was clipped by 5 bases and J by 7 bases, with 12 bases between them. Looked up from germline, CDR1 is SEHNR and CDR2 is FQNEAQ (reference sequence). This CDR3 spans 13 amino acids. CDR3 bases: TGTGCCAGCAGCCCCGGCCCCCGGCAGCCCCAGCATTTT. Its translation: CASSPGPRQPQHF. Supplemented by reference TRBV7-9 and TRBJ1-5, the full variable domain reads DTGVSQNPRHKITKRGQNVTFRCDPISEHNRLYWYRQTLGQGPEFLTYFQNEAQLEKSRLLSDRFSAERPKGSFSTLEIQRTEQGDSAMYLCASSPGPRQPQHFGDGTRLSIL.

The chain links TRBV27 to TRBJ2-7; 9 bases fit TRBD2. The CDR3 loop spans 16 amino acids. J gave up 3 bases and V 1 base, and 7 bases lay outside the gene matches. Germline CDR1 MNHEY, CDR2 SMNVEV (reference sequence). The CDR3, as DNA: TGTGCCAGCAGTTTATATCAGACTAGCGGATTCTACGAGCAGTACTTC. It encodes CASSLYQTSGFYEQYF.

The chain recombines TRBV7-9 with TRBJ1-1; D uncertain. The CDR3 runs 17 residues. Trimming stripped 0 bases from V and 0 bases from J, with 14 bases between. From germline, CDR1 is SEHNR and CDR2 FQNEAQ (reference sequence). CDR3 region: CASSLAGAGPMNTEAFF. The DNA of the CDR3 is TGTGCCAGCAGCTTAGCGGGCGCAGGCCCCATGAACACTGAAGCTTTCTTT.

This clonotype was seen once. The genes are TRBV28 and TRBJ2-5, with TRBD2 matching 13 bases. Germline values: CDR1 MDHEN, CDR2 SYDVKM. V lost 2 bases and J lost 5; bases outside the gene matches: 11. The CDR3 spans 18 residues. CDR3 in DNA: TGTGCCAGCAGTTTAGGGTATACTAGCGGGAGGGCCCAGGAGACCCAGTACTTC. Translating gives CASSLGYTSGRAQETQYF. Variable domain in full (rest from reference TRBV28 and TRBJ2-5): DVKVTQSSRYLVKRTGEKVFLECVQDMDHENMFWYRQDPGLGLRLIYFSYDVKMKEKGDIPEGYSVSREKKERFSLILESASTNQTSMYLCASSLGYTSGRAQETQYFGPGTRLLVL.

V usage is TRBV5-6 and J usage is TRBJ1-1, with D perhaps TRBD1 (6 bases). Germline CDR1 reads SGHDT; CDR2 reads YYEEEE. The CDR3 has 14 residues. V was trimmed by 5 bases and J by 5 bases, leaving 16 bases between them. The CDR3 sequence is CASSRDTKRTEAFF. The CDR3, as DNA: TGTGCCAGCAGTCGGGACACGAAGAGGACTGAAGCTTTCTTT.

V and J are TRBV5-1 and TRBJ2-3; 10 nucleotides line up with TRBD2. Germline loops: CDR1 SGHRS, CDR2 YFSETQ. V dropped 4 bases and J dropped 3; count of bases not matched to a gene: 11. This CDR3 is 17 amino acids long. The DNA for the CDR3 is TGCGCCAGCAGCGCCGAACCGGGACTAGCGTGGACAGATACGCAGTATTTT. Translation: CASSAEPGLAWTDTQYF.

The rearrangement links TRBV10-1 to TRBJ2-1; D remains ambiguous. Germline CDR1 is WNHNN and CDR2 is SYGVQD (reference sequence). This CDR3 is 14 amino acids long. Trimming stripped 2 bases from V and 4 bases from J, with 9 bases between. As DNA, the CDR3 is TGCGCCAGCAGTGAGACCTACGGATACAATGAGCAGTTCTTC. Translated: CASSETYGYNEQFF.

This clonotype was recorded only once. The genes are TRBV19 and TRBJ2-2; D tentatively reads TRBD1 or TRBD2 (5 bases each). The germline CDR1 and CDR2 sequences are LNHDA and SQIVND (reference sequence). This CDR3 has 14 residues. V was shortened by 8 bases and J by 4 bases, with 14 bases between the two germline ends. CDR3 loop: CASGTQAGTGELFF. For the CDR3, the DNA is TGTGCCAGTGGGACGCAGGCGGGCACCGGGGAGCTGTTTTTT.

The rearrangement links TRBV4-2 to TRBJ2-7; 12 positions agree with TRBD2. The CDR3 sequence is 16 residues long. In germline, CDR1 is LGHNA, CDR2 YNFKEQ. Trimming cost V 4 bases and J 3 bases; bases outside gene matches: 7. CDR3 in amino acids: CASSLTTTSGGYEQYF. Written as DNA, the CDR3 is TGTGCCAGCAGCCTAACCACGACTAGCGGGGGCTACGAGCAGTACTTC.

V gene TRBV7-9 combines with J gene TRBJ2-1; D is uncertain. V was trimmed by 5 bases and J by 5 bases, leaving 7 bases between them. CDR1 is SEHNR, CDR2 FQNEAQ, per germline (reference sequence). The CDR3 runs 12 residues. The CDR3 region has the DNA TGTGCCAGCAGCGCTGGGGACAATGAGCAGTTCTTC. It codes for CASSAGDNEQFF.

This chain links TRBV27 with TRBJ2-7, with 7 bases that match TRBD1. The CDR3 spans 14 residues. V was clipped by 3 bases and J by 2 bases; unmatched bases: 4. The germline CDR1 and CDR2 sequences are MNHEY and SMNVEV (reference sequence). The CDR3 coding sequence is TGTGCCAGCAGTTTCACAGGGGTGACCTACGAGCAGTACTTC. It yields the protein CASSFTGVTYEQYF.

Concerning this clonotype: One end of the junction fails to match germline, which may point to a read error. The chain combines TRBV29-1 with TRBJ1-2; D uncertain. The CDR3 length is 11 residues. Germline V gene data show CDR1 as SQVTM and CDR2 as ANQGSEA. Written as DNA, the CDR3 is TGCAGCGTAGAAGGGAATATAGGCTACACCTTC. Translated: CSVEGNIGYTF.

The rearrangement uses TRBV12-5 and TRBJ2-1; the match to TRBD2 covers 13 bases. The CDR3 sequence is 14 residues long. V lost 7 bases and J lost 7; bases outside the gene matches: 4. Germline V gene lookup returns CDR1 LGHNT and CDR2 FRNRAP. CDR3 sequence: CASATSGGANEQFF. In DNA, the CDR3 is TGTGCTAGTGCAACTAGCGGGGGGGCGAATGAGCAGTTCTTC.

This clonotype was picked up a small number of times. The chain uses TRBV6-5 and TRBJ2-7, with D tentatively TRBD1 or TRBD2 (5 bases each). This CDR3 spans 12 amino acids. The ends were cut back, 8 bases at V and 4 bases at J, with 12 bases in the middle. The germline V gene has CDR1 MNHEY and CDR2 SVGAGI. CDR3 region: CASGNGAYEQYF. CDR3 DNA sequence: TGTGCCAGCGGAAACGGGGCTTACGAGCAGTACTTC.

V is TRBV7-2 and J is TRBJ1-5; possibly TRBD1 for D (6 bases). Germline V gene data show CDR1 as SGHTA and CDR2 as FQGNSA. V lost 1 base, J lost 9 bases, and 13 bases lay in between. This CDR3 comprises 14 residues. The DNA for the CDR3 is TGTGCCAGCAGCTTAGGACAGGCACCTCCGCCCCAGCATTTT. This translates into CASSLGQAPPPQHF.

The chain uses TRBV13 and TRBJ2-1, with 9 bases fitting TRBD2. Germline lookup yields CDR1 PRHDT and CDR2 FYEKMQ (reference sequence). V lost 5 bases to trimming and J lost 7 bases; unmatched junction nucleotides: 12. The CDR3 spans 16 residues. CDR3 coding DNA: TGTGCCAGCAGCCCGACTGGCGGGAGGGCCAGTAATGAGCAGTTCTTC. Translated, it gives CASSPTGGRASNEQFF.

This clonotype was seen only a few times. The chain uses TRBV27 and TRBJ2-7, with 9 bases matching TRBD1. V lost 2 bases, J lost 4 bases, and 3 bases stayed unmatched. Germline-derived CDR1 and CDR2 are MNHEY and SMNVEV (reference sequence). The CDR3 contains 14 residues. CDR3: CASSLGTGLYEQYF. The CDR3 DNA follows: TGTGCCAGCAGTTTAGGGACAGGGTTGTACGAGCAGTACTTC.

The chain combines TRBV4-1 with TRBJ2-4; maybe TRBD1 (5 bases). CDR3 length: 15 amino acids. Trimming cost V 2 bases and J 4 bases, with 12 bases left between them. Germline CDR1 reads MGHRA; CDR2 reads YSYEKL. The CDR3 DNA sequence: TGCGCCAGCAGCCAACATAGGGGCGGTAAAAACATTCAGTACTTC. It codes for CASSQHRGGKNIQYF.

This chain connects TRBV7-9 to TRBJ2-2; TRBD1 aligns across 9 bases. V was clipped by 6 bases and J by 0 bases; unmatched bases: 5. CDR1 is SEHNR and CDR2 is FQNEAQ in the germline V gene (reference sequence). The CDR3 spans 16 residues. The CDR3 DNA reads TGTGCCAGCAGATGGTGGACAGGGGCGAACACCGGGGAGCTGTTTTTT. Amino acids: CASRWWTGANTGELFF. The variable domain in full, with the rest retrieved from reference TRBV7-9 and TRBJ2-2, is DTGVSQNPRHKITKRGQNVTFRCDPISEHNRLYWYRQTLGQGPEFLTYFQNEAQLEKSRLLSDRFSAERPKGSFSTLEIQRTEQGDSAMYLCASRWWTGANTGELFFGEGSRLTVL.

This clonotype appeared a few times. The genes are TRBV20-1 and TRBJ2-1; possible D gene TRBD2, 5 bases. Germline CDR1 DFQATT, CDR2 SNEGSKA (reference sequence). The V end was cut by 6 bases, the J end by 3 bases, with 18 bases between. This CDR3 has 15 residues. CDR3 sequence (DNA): TGCAGTGCGGATGGTGTAGGACTCTACTACAATGAGCAGTTCTTC. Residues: CSADGVGLYYNEQFF.

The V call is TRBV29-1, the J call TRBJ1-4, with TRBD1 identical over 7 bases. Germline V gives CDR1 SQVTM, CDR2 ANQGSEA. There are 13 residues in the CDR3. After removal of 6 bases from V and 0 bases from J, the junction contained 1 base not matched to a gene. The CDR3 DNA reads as TGCAGCGTCGGACAGGCAACTAATGAAAAACTGTTTTTT. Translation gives CSVGQATNEKLFF.

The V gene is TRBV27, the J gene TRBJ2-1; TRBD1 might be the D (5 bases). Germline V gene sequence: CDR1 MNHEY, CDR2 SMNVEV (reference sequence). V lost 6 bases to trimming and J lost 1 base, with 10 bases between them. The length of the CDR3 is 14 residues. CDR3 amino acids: CASSYGASYNEQFF. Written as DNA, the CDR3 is TGTGCCAGCAGCTATGGGGCATCCTACAATGAGCAGTTCTTC.

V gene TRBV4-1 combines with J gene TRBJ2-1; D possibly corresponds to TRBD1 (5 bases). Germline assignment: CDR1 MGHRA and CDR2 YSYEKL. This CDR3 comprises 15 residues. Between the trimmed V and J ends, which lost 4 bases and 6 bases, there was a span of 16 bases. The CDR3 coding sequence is TGCGCCAGCAGCCGTAGTCAGGGAATACTCAATGAGCAGTTCTTC. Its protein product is CASSRSQGILNEQFF.

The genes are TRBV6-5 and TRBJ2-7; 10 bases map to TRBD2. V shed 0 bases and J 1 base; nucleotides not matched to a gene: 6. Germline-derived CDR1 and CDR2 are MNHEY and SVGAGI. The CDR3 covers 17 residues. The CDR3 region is CASSYSLPSGGSYEQYF. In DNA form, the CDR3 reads TGTGCCAGCAGTTACTCCCTTCCTAGCGGGGGTTCCTACGAGCAGTACTTC.

CDR3: CASSIGSGSYEQYF. DNA for the CDR3: TGTGCCAGCAGCATCGGGAGCGGGAGTTACGAGCAGTACTTC. This rearrangement joins TRBV13 to TRBJ2-7; 8 bases agree with TRBD2. The CDR3 has 14 residues. CDR1 and CDR2 from the germline V gene are PRHDT and FYEKMQ (reference sequence). J was trimmed by 4 bases and V by 5 bases; bases with no gene match: 7. The full variable domain, in which reference TRBV13 and TRBJ2-7 provide the parts outside the CDR3, is AAGVIQSPRHLIKEKRETATLKCYPIPRHDTVYWYQQGPGQDPQFLISFYEKMQSDKGSIPDRFSAQQFSDYHSELNMSSLELGDSALYFCASSIGSGSYEQYFGPGTRLTVT.

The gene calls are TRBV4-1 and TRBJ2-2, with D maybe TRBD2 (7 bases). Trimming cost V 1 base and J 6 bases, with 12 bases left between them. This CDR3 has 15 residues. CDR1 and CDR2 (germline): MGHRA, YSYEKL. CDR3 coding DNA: TGCGCCAGCAGCCAAGTTACGGGGGGCGCCGGGGAGCTGTTTTTT. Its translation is CASSQVTGGAGELFF.

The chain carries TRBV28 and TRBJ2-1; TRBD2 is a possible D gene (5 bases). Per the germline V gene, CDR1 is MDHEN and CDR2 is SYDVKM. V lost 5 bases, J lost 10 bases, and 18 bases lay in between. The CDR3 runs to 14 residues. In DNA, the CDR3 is TGTGCCAGCAGTCCTGCGGCGCTAGCCTCCGAGCAGTTCTTC. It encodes CASSPAALASEQFF.

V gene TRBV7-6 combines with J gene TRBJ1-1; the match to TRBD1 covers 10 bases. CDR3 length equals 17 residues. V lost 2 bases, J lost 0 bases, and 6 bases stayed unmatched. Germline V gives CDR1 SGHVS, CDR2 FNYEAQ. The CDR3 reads CASSLQGQGPLNTEAFF. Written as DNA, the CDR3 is TGTGCCAGCAGCTTACAGGGACAGGGGCCTCTGAACACTGAAGCTTTCTTT.

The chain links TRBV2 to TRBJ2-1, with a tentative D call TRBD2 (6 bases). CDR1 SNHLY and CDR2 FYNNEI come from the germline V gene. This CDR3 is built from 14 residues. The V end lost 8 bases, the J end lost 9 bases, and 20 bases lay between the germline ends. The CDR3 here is CASLFLRGRIEQFF. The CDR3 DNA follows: TGTGCCAGCCTATTCCTGCGGGGACGAATTGAGCAGTTCTTC.

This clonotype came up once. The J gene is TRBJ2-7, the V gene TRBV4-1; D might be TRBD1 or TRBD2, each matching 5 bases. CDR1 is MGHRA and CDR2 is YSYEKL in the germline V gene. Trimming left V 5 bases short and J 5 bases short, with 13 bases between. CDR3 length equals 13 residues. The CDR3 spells CASSGDPGHEQYF. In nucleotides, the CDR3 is TGCGCCAGCAGCGGGGACCCAGGCCACGAGCAGTACTTC.

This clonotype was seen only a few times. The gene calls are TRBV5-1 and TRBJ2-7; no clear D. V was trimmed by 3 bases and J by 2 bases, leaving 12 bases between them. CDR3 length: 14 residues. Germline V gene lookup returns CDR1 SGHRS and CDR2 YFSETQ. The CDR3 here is CASSSDPPPYEQYF. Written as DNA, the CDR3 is TGCGCCAGCAGCTCGGACCCACCGCCCTACGAGCAGTACTTC. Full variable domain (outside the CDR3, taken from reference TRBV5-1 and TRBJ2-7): KAGVTQTPRYLIKTRGQQVTLSCSPISGHRSVSWYQQTPGQGLQFLFEYFSETQRNKGNFPGRFSGRQFSNSRSEMNVSTLELGDSALYLCASSSDPPPYEQYFGPGTRLTVT.